This entry features one TCR beta chain sequence. Antigen unknown. The CDR3 spans 15 residues. Germline CDR1 reads LGHNA; CDR2 reads YNFKEQ. Between the trimmed V and J ends, which lost 6 bases and 0 bases, there was a span of 12 bases. This sample was taken from a study of CD8 T cells in ankylosing spondylitis. Quantitative 5'-RACE with molecular barcodes generated TCR beta libraries. TCRdb called the 5' RACE reads again in MiXCR, with one record for every CDR3 protein. The sample carries over 200,000 distinct CDR3 sequences, approximately 16% recorded once. Study-level results: CD8+ by phenotype, disease-linked clones were relatively rare in peripheral blood. What seemed typical of ankylosing spondylitis blood was a TCR beta motif built from about eight highly homologous variants.

The sample consisted of blood, either unsorted or a sorted T cell fraction (not recorded which). This TCR derives from a male donor with ankylosing spondylitis. The V and J genes are TRBV4-2 and TRBJ2-1, with D hard to call. The CDR3 region has the DNA TGTGCCAGCAGTCTCCCCCTCGCCTCCTACAATGAGCAGTTCTTC. Its translation: CASSLPLASYNEQFF.